The following is a T cell receptor (beta chain) sequence with its context. This entry comes from a study of brain T cells in children with intractable seizures. Produced via immunoSEQ multiplex PCR; TCRdb's table is partial and in-frame only. This sample yields over 95,000 clones, of which 85% to 95% are seen a single time; 3.8% belongs to the top ten. Trimming removed 2 bases at V and 0 bases at J, with 15 bases between. The CDR3 covers 16 residues. The germline V gene has CDR1 SGHDT and CDR2 YYEEEE. The chain carries TRBV5-6 and TRBJ2-7; no clear D. This specimen was peripheral blood, taken at surgery. This clonotype was obtained from a boy in the first two years of life with hemimegalencephaly and intractable seizures. The CDR3 sequence is CASSFSDRPSSYEQYF. CDR3 bases: TGTGCCAGCAGCTTTTCTGACCGCCCCAGCTCCTACGAGCAGTACTTC.